Listed here is a single T cell receptor beta chain. This clone showed up just once. The target of this receptor is not known. Per-base qualities were not stored, and no clone one base away is much larger. The CDR3 starts with the cysteine, ends with the phenylalanine, and has 17 residues. Of the read, only the CDR3 DNA is kept; its 51 bases are in frame from base 1. V ends up 3 bases short and J 0 bases short, with an unmatched junction base count of 7. CDR1 and CDR2 were assigned from the germline V gene as SNHLY and FYNNEI. This sample was taken from a study of control samples from healthy donors and cancer patients (dated by TCRdb to between 2020 and 2021). The receptor library was made with the immunoSEQ multiplex PCR assay. Not all clones reach the TCRdb copy of this immuneACCESS table, which keeps in-frame sequences only. Checked studies attribute under half of the gap to unresolved V genes and leave the rest unexplained. The sample records around 110,000 clones, about 93% of which are singletons. Roughly 2.6% of the sample is in the top ten clones.

Sequenced input: blood. The V gene is TRBV2 and the J gene is TRBJ1-5, with TRBD1 matching 8 junction bases. The sequence was obtained from a man aged 25 to 40 in good health. The CDR3 corresponds to CASSDAGGSYSNQPQHF. The DNA is as follows: TGTGCCAGCAGTGACGCAGGGGGCTCCTATAGCAATCAGCCCCAGCATTTT.